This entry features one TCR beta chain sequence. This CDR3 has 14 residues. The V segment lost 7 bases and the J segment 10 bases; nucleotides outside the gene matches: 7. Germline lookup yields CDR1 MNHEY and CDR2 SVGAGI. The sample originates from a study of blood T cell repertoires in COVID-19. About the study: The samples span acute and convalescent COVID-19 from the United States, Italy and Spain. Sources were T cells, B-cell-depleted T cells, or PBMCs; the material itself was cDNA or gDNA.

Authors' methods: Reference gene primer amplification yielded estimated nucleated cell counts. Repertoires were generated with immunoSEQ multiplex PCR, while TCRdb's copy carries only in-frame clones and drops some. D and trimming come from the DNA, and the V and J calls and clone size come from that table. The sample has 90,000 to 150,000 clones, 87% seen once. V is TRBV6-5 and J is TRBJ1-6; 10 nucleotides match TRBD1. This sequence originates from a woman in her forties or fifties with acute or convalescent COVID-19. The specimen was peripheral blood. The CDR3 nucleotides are TGTGCCAGCATTCTCGACAGGGGGCTATCACCCCTCCACTTT. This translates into CASILDRGLSPLHF.